The rows below give T cell receptor beta chains drawn from one sample of a study of vaccination and CD4 T cells after COVID-19. One entry per CDR3 protein results from TCRdb running MiXCR on the PCR reads. The table includes about 14,000 distinct CDR3 sequences, roughly 28% detected once. Their target antigens are unknown. The sample was cultured CD4+ T cells from blood. Receptors were obtained from a human donor with COVID-19. The CDR3 runs from the conserved cysteine through the conserved F or W. D genes are given only for firm matches. Size is stated for part of the rows, as once, few or many counts, or as a class when the clone is expanded.

TRBV6-5	.	TRBJ1-1	.	CASSYLRASGGGTNTEAFF	TGTGCCAGCAGTTACCTCCGGGCCTCCGGAGGGGGGACGAACACTGAAGCTTTCTTT
TRBV27	.	TRBJ2-7	TRBD1	CASSFGTGTGSAEQYF	TGTGCCAGCAGTTTCGGGACCGGGACAGGGTCTGCCGAGCAGTACTTC
TRBV19	.	TRBJ1-1	.	CATKNRVNTEAFF	TGTGCCACAAAGAACAGGGTCAACACTGAAGCTTTCTTT
TRBV19	.	TRBJ2-5	.	CASSIAGAGGETQYF	TGTGCCAGTAGTATTGCCGGGGCTGGGGGAGAGACCCAGTACTTC
TRBV5-5	.	TRBJ1-3	.	CASSLGPNTIYF	TGTGCCAGCAGCTTGGGGCCAAACACCATATATTTT
TRBV2	medium-sized	TRBJ1-5	TRBD1	CASMGTGRGNQPQHF	TGTGCCAGCATGGGGACAGGGCGTGGCAATCAGCCCCAGCATTTT
TRBV2	few	TRBJ2-3	.	CASSASQSTDTQYF	TGTGCCAGCAGTGCCAGTCAAAGCACAGATACGCAGTATTTT
TRBV28	few	TRBJ2-6	.	CASTLGGSGANVLTF	TGTGCCAGCACCTTGGGTGGCTCTGGGGCCAACGTCCTGACTTTC
TRBV20-1	few	TRBJ2-1	.	CSARASVEQFF	TGCAGTGCAAGAGCTTCGGTTGAGCAGTTCTTC
TRBV7-9	.	TRBJ1-2	.	CASSPSPRDLYTF	TGTGCCAGCAGCCCTAGCCCTAGGGATTTGTACACCTTC
TRBV29-1	.	TRBJ2-7	.	CSVAREGGGEQYF	TGCAGCGTTGCGAGGGAAGGTGGGGGCGAGCAGTACTTC
TRBV20-1	few	TRBJ1-1	.	CSANRPGEGTEAFF	TGCAGTGCTAACCGGCCAGGGGAGGGCACTGAAGCTTTCTTT
TRBV18	.	TRBJ1-6	.	CASSPDFNSPLHF	TGTGCCAGCTCACCAGACTTTAATTCACCCCTCCACTTT
TRBV7-9	.	TRBJ1-6	.	CTSSLMGRVGFSPLHF	TGTACCAGCAGCTTAATGGGCAGGGTCGGTTTTTCACCCCTCCACTTT
TRBV19	few	TRBJ2-7	.	CASPPRVSYEQYF	TGTGCCAGCCCACCCCGGGTCTCCTACGAGCAGTACTTC
TRBV19	few	TRBJ1-1	.	CASTSPPNTEAFF	TGTGCCAGTACGTCCCCACCGAACACTGAAGCTTTCTTT
TRBV5-1	.	TRBJ1-1	.	CASSLAGVPTDAEAFF	TGCGCCAGCAGCTTGGCAGGGGTCCCGACTGACGCTGAAGCTTTCTTT
TRBV28	few	TRBJ1-5	TRBD1	CASSGRQGGQPQHF	TGTGCCAGCAGTGGGAGACAGGGAGGCCAGCCCCAGCATTTT
TRBV11-2	few	TRBJ1-5	.	CASSRGQGRRQPQHF	TGTGCCAGCAGCCGGGGGCAGGGGAGACGGCAGCCCCAGCATTTT
TRBV10-3	.	TRBJ1-1	.	CAIRDRFFTEAFF	TGTGCCATCAGGGATCGGTTTTTTACTGAAGCTTTCTTT
TRBV7-8	few	TRBJ1-3	.	CASSSQGRGNTIYF	TGTGCCAGCAGCTCTCAGGGGCGAGGAAACACCATATATTTT
TRBV6-1	few	TRBJ2-1	.	CASSAIYNEQFF	TGTGCCAGCAGTGCTATCTACAATGAGCAGTTCTTC
TRBV6-1	.	TRBJ2-5	.	CASSDESVGRETQYF	TGTGCCAGCAGTGACGAAAGCGTGGGGAGGGAGACCCAGTACTTC
TRBV7-9	few	TRBJ1-1	.	CASSPKHRVGTEAFF	TGTGCCAGCAGCCCTAAACACAGGGTTGGGACTGAAGCTTTCTTT
TRBV6-1	.	TRBJ1-1	.	CASSDRTVPATEAFF	TGTGCCAGCAGTGATAGGACAGTCCCGGCCACTGAAGCTTTCTTT
TRBV5-4	once	TRBJ1-5	.	CASSLVPGGNQPQHF	TGTGCCAGCAGCTTGGTTCCCGGGGGCAATCAGCCCCAGCATTTT
TRBV6-2/TRBV6-3	.	TRBJ1-1	TRBD1	CASSDPTGRNTEAFF	TGTGCCAGCAGTGACCCGACAGGGAGGAACACTGAAGCTTTCTTT
TRBV4-1	.	TRBJ1-5	.	CASSQVRGTNQPQHF	TGCGCCAGCAGCCAAGTTCGCGGAACCAATCAGCCCCAGCATTTT
TRBV6-1	.	TRBJ1-1	.	CASSNAGTEAFF	TGTGCCAGCAGCAACGCCGGGACCGAAGCTTTCTTT
TRBV4-2	.	TRBJ1-2	TRBD1	CASSQDKTTGYGYTF	TGTGCCAGCAGCCAAGATAAGACGACAGGGTATGGCTACACCTTC
TRBV29-1	.	TRBJ2-1	.	CSVPTVPGRDYNEQFF	TGCAGCGTTCCGACAGTCCCAGGCCGAGACTACAATGAGCAGTTCTTC
TRBV7-9	.	TRBJ2-3	.	CASSSGSTDTQYF	TGTGCCAGCAGCTCGGGAAGCACAGATACGCAGTATTTT
TRBV18	.	TRBJ2-5	TRBD1	CATSGQGGPQETQYF	TGTGCCACCTCAGGACAGGGTGGGCCTCAAGAGACCCAGTACTTC
TRBV12-2	.	TRBJ1-6	.	CASRLIPQGAFPYSPLHF	TGTGCAAGTCGCTTAATTCCCCAGGGGGCCTTCCCCTATTCACCCCTCCACTTT
TRBV2	.	TRBJ2-3	.	CASSEYRTDTQYF	TGTGCCAGCAGTGAATATCGCACAGATACGCAGTATTTT
TRBV7-2	few	TRBJ1-2	.	CASSLGGQYGYTF	TGTGCCAGCAGCTTAGGGGGACAATATGGCTACACCTTC
TRBV7-9	.	TRBJ1-5	.	CASRGENQPQHF	TGTGCCAGCAGGGGGGAAAATCAGCCCCAGCATTTT
TRBV30	few	TRBJ2-3	TRBD1	CAWGAGTGSADTQYF	TGTGCCTGGGGGGCCGGGACAGGGTCGGCAGATACGCAGTATTTT
TRBV7-3	.	TRBJ2-2	.	CASSSRNTGELFF	TGTGCCAGCAGCTCAAGAAACACCGGGGAGCTGTTTTTT
TRBV7-8	.	TRBJ1-4	.	CASSPIRSNEKLFF	TGTGCCAGCAGCCCCATTCGAAGTAATGAAAAACTGTTTTTT
TRBV11-3	medium-sized	TRBJ2-7	.	CASSKGASSSYEQYF	TGTGCCAGCAGCAAAGGAGCGTCAAGCTCCTACGAGCAGTACTTC
TRBV6-5	few	TRBJ1-1	TRBD1	CASSYPGQGNTEAFF	TGTGCCAGCAGTTATCCTGGACAGGGTAACACTGAAGCTTTCTTT
TRBV11-1	.	TRBJ2-3	.	CASSLDRISTDTQYF	TGTGCCAGCAGCTTGGACAGAATCAGCACAGATACGCAGTATTTT
TRBV9	.	TRBJ2-3	.	CASSEGDSFTQYF	TGTGCCAGCAGCGAGGGAGACAGTTTTACGCAGTATTTT
TRBV7-9	.	TRBJ1-1	TRBD1	CASSEGQGDTEAFF	TGTGCCAGCAGCGAGGGACAGGGGGACACTGAAGCTTTCTTT
TRBV5-1	.	TRBJ2-2	.	CASSLRGSNTGELFF	TGCGCCAGTAGCTTGCGGGGCTCTAACACCGGGGAGCTGTTTTTT
TRBV6-1	few	TRBJ2-5	.	CASSPGRRETQYF	TGTGCCAGCAGTCCGGGACGGAGGGAGACCCAGTACTTC
TRBV6-2/TRBV6-3	few	TRBJ2-7	.	CASSEATYEQYF	TGTGCCAGCAGTGAGGCAACCTACGAGCAGTACTTC
TRBV5-4	once	TRBJ1-4	.	CASSFGGDNRGEKLFF	TGTGCCAGCAGCTTTGGGGGCGACAATCGAGGAGAAAAACTGTTTTTT
TRBV6-5	.	TRBJ1-3	.	CASSYPRSSGNTIYF	TGTGCCAGCAGTTACCCGAGGAGCTCTGGAAACACCATATATTTT
TRBV6-5	medium-sized	TRBJ1-5	.	CASSYAGPQGNQPQHF	TGTGCCAGCAGTTATGCCGGCCCTCAGGGCAATCAGCCCCAGCATTTT
TRBV6-1	few	TRBJ2-5	TRBD2	CASGGGWGGETQYF	TGTGCCAGCGGGGGGGGTTGGGGTGGCGAGACCCAGTACTTC
TRBV20-1	.	TRBJ1-1	.	CSARDVKVAF	TGCAGTGCTAGAGATGTAAAGGTAGCTTTT
TRBV28	.	TRBJ1-2	.	CASNPSGTDGYTF	TGTGCCAGCAACCCCTCGGGGACGGATGGCTACACCTTC
TRBV6-1	.	TRBJ2-5	.	CASGEHLIQETQYF	TGTGCCAGCGGTGAACACCTAATCCAAGAGACCCAGTACTTC
TRBV10-3	.	TRBJ1-1	.	CAISGGGVGPTRTEAFF	TGTGCCATCAGTGGAGGGGGGGTCGGGCCAACGAGGACTGAAGCTTTCTTT
TRBV25-1	.	TRBJ1-4	.	CASSEGGLGEKLFF	TGTGCCAGCAGTGAGGGTGGGCTTGGGGAAAAACTGTTTTTT
TRBV6-2/TRBV6-3	few	TRBJ2-3	TRBD2	CASSVAGGTDTQYF	TGTGCCAGCAGTGTAGCGGGGGGCACAGATACGCAGTATTTT
TRBV30	.	TRBJ2-3	TRBD1	CAWTPGQGDSDTQYF	TGTGCCTGGACCCCGGGACAGGGGGATTCAGATACGCAGTATTTT